A selection of T cell receptor beta chains follows, all from one sample in a study of blood T cell repertoires in COVID-19. TCRdb keeps only in-frame clones here, not all; method: immunoSEQ multiplex PCR. The repertoire holds more than 150,000 clones, roughly 90% seen once, with more than 2% in the top ten. The sequencing input was PBMCs or T cells enriched from blood (not recorded which). These receptors all stem from a woman between 25 and 40 years old who had recovered from COVID-19. Each CDR3 is given with its conserved first and last residue. D genes are given only for firm matches. The size entry is marked missing in some rows and otherwise reads once, few, many or a size class.

v_call	clone_size	j_call	d_call	cdr3_aa	cdr3_nt
TRBV14	NA	TRBJ1-6	NA	CASSNAGMYSPLHF	TGTGCCAGCAGCAATGCCGGGATGTACTCACCCCTCCACTTT
TRBV30	NA	TRBJ2-7	TRBD2	CAWSVSRAGGPGSGEQYF	TGTGCCTGGAGTGTATCTCGAGCGGGAGGGCCCGGTTCGGGGGAGCAGTACTTC
TRBV5-6	few	TRBJ1-1	NA	CASSLARKNTEAFF	TGTGCCAGCAGCTTGGCCAGGAAGAACACTGAAGCTTTCTTT
TRBV10-3	NA	TRBJ2-7	TRBD2	CAISEGTSGRPEGNEQYF	TGTGCCATCAGTGAGGGGACTAGCGGGAGGCCGGAGGGGAACGAGCAGTACTTC
TRBV9	NA	TRBJ2-3	TRBD2	CASSVEGLAGGPDTQYF	TGTGCCAGCAGCGTCGAAGGACTAGCGGGAGGGCCAGATACGCAGTATTTT
TRBV4-1	NA	TRBJ2-1	TRBD2	CASSQEQGLAIDNEQFF	TGCGCCAGCAGCCAAGAGCAGGGACTAGCAATCGACAATGAGCAGTTCTTC
TRBV4-1	few	TRBJ1-5	TRBD1	CASSQGQGVSDQPQHF	TGCGCCAGCAGCCAAGGGCAGGGGGTCTCGGATCAGCCCCAGCATTTT
TRBV7-2	few	TRBJ1-2	TRBD1	CASSLRGQGAGYGYTF	TGTGCCAGCAGCTTGAGGGGACAGGGGGCTGGGTATGGCTACACCTTC
TRBV30	NA	TRBJ2-3	TRBD2	CACSGEGDTQYF	TGTGCCTGTTCCGGGGAGGGTGATACGCAGTATTTT
TRBV7-8	NA	TRBJ1-5	TRBD1	CASSTNHRGLYQPQHF	TGTGCCAGCAGCACAAATCACAGGGGCCTCTATCAGCCCCAGCATTTT
TRBV12-3/TRBV12-4	NA	TRBJ2-1	NA	CASSALSDNEQFF	TGTGCCAGCAGTGCCCTATCCGACAATGAGCAGTTCTTC
TRBV19	once	TRBJ1-6	NA	CASSIAGLYDLDSPLHF	TGTGCCAGTAGTATAGCCGGCCTCTACGACTTAGATTCACCCCTCCACTTT
TRBV18	NA	TRBJ2-7	TRBD2	CASSPFGSSGVPEQYF	TGTGCCAGCTCACCCTTCGGATCCAGCGGGGTCCCCGAGCAGTACTTC
TRBV12-3/TRBV12-4	NA	TRBJ1-4	NA	CASSINEKLFF	TGTGCCAGCAGCATTAATGAAAAACTGTTTTTT
TRBV6-2/TRBV6-3	NA	TRBJ1-2	TRBD1	CASSLGGFYGYTF	TGTGCCAGCAGTTTAGGGGGCTTCTATGGCTACACCTTC
TRBV5-1	few	TRBJ2-1	TRBD2	CASSLVGGLAGHEQFF	TGCGCCAGCAGCTTGGTGGGGGGACTAGCGGGACATGAGCAGTTCTTC